Each of the 21 T cell receptor beta chains below was sequenced from the same sample in a study of T cells after yellow fever vaccination. A single record per CDR3 protein comes from TCRdb applying MiXCR to the 5' RACE reads. Among around 320,000 distinct CDR3 sequences, 8.5% to 10% were seen once, and the ten largest hold about 3.5%. The sequencing used CD4+ T cells sorted from PBMCs, collected 5 days after the yellow fever booster vaccination. All receptors come from a man between 18 and 35 years old who received the YFV17D yellow fever vaccine.

This clonotype was seen ten or more times. The chain carries TRBV19 and TRBJ2-6, with D maybe TRBD1 (5 bases). CDR3 length equals 16 residues. V was clipped by 6 bases and J by 4 bases, with 16 bases between them. Germline-derived CDR1 and CDR2 are LNHDA and SQIVND (reference sequence). The CDR3 protein is CASSAQVLGGANVLTF. The DNA for the CDR3 is TGTGCCAGTAGCGCACAGGTTCTGGGAGGGGCCAACGTCCTGACTTTC.

V usage is TRBV7-2 and J usage is TRBJ2-5; perhaps D is TRBD1 or TRBD2 (5 bases each). Germline loops: CDR1 SGHTA, CDR2 FQGNSA. CDR3 length: 15 residues. V was trimmed by 3 bases and J by 4 bases, leaving 15 bases between them. The DNA for the CDR3 is TGTGCCAGCAGCTTGGCCGGGACGGCGGGAGAGACCCAGTACTTC. Translating it yields CASSLAGTAGETQYF. Together with reference TRBV7-2 and TRBJ2-5, the CDR3 gives the full variable domain: GAGVSQSPSNKVTEKGKDVELRCDPISGHTALYWYRQSLGQGLEFLIYFQGNSAPDKSGLPSDRFSAERTGGSVSTLTIQRTQQEDSAVYLCASSLAGTAGETQYFGPGTRLLVL.

This clonotype has at least ten counts. The chain combines TRBV20-1 with TRBJ1-1; D remains ambiguous. V lost 5 bases to trimming and J lost 11 bases, with 18 bases between them. The CDR3 has 12 amino acids. Per the germline V gene, CDR1 is DFQATT and CDR2 is SNEGSKA (reference sequence). The CDR3 is CSAPRSPGLAFF. The CDR3 bases are TGCAGTGCTCCCCGGTCCCCGGGGTTGGCTTTCTTT.

The rearrangement links TRBV30 to TRBJ2-1; TRBD2 matches 12 bases. The CDR3 sequence is 15 residues long. CDR1 is GTSNPN and CDR2 is SVGIG in the germline V gene (reference sequence). With 2 bases clipped from V and 10 bases from J, the junction kept 9 bases outside the gene matches. Here the CDR3 reads CAWSSGLAGRGEQFF. In DNA, the CDR3 is TGTGCCTGGAGTTCTGGACTAGCGGGGAGAGGCGAGCAGTTCTTC. Full variable domain (outside the CDR3, taken from reference TRBV30 and TRBJ2-1): SQTIHQWPATLVQPVGSPLSLECTVEGTSNPNLYWYRQAAGRGLQLLFYSVGIGQISSEVPQNLSASRPQDRQFILSSKKLLLSDSGFYLCAWSSGLAGRGEQFFGPGTRLTVL.

This clonotype was detected only a few times. The chain uses TRBV6-5 and TRBJ1-4; D gene uncertain. The CDR3 is 15 residues long. Germline V gene sequence: CDR1 MNHEY, CDR2 SVGAGI. The ends were cut back, 4 bases at V and 6 bases at J, with 15 bases in the middle. The CDR3 region is CASSLLSGPYEKLFF. DNA for the CDR3: TGTGCCAGCAGTTTACTGTCCGGGCCCTATGAAAAACTGTTTTTT.

The V and J genes are TRBV12-3 or TRBV12-4 and TRBJ1-3; 8 bases match TRBD1. J lost 0 bases, V lost 8 bases, and 18 bases had no gene match. The CDR3 extends over 19 amino acids. The CDR3 reads CASRSSPGTGQSSGNTIYF. In DNA form, the CDR3 reads TGTGCCAGCCGCTCCAGTCCCGGGACAGGACAGAGCTCTGGAAACACCATATATTTT.

The J gene is TRBJ2-3, the V gene TRBV27; either TRBD1 or TRBD2 may fit D (5 bases each). The V and J ends lost 2 bases and 5 bases respectively, with 14 bases between them. This CDR3 spans 15 amino acids. Per germline, CDR1 MNHEY and CDR2 SMNVEV (reference sequence). The CDR3 sequence: CASSLQGPRGDTQYF. Here the CDR3 DNA reads TGTGCCAGCAGTTTACAGGGACCCCGGGGAGATACGCAGTATTTT.

V is TRBV18 and J is TRBJ2-3; D gene ambiguous. The germline V gene encodes CDR1 KGHSH and CDR2 LQKENI. V lost 3 bases and J 3 bases, leaving 10 bases between the germline ends. The length of the CDR3 is 14 residues. CDR3 sequence: CASSPLDTTDTQYF. As DNA, the CDR3 is TGTGCCAGCTCACCGCTCGATACGACAGATACGCAGTATTTT. Supplemented by reference TRBV18 and TRBJ2-3, the full variable domain reads NAGVMQNPRHLVRRRGQEARLRCSPMKGHSHVYWYRQLPEEGLKFMVYLQKENIIDESGMPKERFSAEFPKEGPSILRIQQVVRGDSAAYFCASSPLDTTDTQYFGPGTRLTVL.

There are many counts of this clonotype. The J gene is TRBJ1-2, the V gene TRBV10-3; TRBD1 agrees at 9 bases. Per the germline V gene, CDR1 is ENHRY and CDR2 is SYGVKD. This CDR3 comprises 14 residues. V lost 5 bases to trimming and J lost 6 bases; unmatched junction nucleotides: 7. The CDR3 DNA reads as TGTGCCATCAGTCCCGGGACAGGGACAAATGGCTACACCTTC. Its translation is CAISPGTGTNGYTF.

A few counts support this clonotype. The genes are TRBV20-1 and TRBJ2-5; the match to TRBD2 covers 11 bases. The V segment lost 5 bases and the J segment 1 base; nucleotides outside the gene matches: 3. The CDR3 consists of 14 residues. Germline CDR1 reads DFQATT; CDR2 reads SNEGSKA (reference sequence). DNA of the CDR3: TGCAGTGCTCTACTAGCGGGGGCCCAAGAGACCCAGTACTTC. Its protein is CSALLAGAQETQYF.

This chain uses TRBV28 with TRBJ2-2, with D perhaps TRBD1 (5 bases). This CDR3 has 16 amino acids. The germline V and J ends were trimmed by 3 bases and 3 bases, with 14 bases remaining between them. The V gene's germline CDR1 is MDHEN and CDR2 SYDVKM. The CDR3 coding sequence is TGTGCCAGCAGTTTCACGGCGTCAGGGTACACCGGGGAGCTGTTTTTT. This codes for CASSFTASGYTGELFF.

J is TRBJ1-2 and V is TRBV2; D is perhaps TRBD1 (6 bases). Germline values: CDR1 SNHLY, CDR2 FYNNEI. Between the trimmed V and J ends, which lost 4 bases and 4 bases, there was a span of 13 bases. The CDR3 covers 14 residues. The CDR3 DNA sequence: TGTGCCAGCAGTGTCGTGGGGGGGGCCTATGGCTACACCTTC. It specifies CASSVVGGAYGYTF. Full variable domain (remainder filled in from reference TRBV2 and TRBJ1-2): EPEVTQTPSHQVTQMGQEVILRCVPISNHLYFYWYRQILGQKVEFLVSFYNNEISEKSEIFDDQFSVERPDGSNFTLKIRSTKLEDSAMYFCASSVVGGAYGYTFGSGTRLTVV.

This clonotype was detected a few times. The rearrangement links TRBV6-6 to TRBJ2-3, with D perhaps matching TRBD2 (7 bases). The CDR3 consists of 17 residues. Trimming cost V 2 bases and J 0 bases, with 15 bases left between them. Per the germline V gene, CDR1 is MNHNY and CDR2 is SVGAGI (reference sequence). CDR3 sequence: CASSYPREGGSTDTQYF. CDR3 coding DNA: TGTGCCAGCAGTTACCCCCGAGAGGGGGGGAGCACAGATACGCAGTATTTT.

The rearrangement joins TRBV6-2 or TRBV6-3 to TRBJ1-2, with D possibly TRBD1 on 5 matching bases. Between the trimmed V and J ends, which lost 2 bases and 5 bases, there was a span of 9 bases. The CDR3 has 13 residues. Germline V gene sequence: CDR1 MNHEY, CDR2 SVGEGT. The CDR3 region is CASSYNGGYGYTF. The CDR3 DNA sequence: TGTGCCAGCAGTTACAACGGGGGATATGGCTACACCTTC.

This chain uses TRBV6-2 or TRBV6-3 with TRBJ2-7; TRBD1 might be the D (5 bases). This CDR3 contains 17 residues. Germline CDR1 MNHEY, CDR2 SVGEGT. V was cut by 0 bases and J by 2 bases, with 17 bases left in between. CDR3 residues: CASSYSSRQNPTYEQYV. CDR3 nucleotide sequence: TGTGCCAGCAGTTACTCCTCCCGACAGAACCCTACCTACGAGCAGTACGTC.

The J gene is TRBJ2-1, the V gene TRBV3-1, with TRBD1 identical over 10 bases. Germline CDR1 LGHDT, CDR2 YNNKEL (reference sequence). The ends lost 3 bases at V and 5 bases at J; junction bases unmatched: 10. The CDR3 is 17 residues long. CDR3 bases: TGTGCCAGCAGCCAGGGTTTCTCTGGGACAGGGGACAATGAGCAGTTCTTC. Translating it yields CASSQGFSGTGDNEQFF.

This clonotype occurred a few times. This chain uses TRBV5-1 with TRBJ1-1, with 8 bases that match TRBD1. The CDR3 extends over 15 amino acids. V was clipped by 5 bases and J by 5 bases; unmatched bases: 11. Germline-derived CDR1 and CDR2 are SGHRS and YFSETQ. The CDR3 protein is CASSRIDRGETEAFF. CDR3 nucleotides: TGCGCCAGCAGTCGCATCGACAGGGGTGAAACTGAAGCTTTCTTT.

This clonotype has only a few counts. This chain links TRBV7-6 with TRBJ1-6, with D unresolved. Between the trimmed V and J ends, which lost 1 base and 10 bases, there was a span of 8 bases. Germline CDR1 SGHVS, CDR2 FNYEAQ. The CDR3 sequence is 13 residues long. CDR3 region: CASSLVRTSPLHF. CDR3 nucleotide sequence: TGTGCCAGCAGCTTAGTGCGTACCTCACCCCTCCACTTT.

This clonotype was seen a few times. The chain recombines TRBV4-3 with TRBJ1-1; perhaps TRBD1 as D (5 bases). Trimming stripped 0 bases from V and 0 bases from J, with 14 bases between. This CDR3 spans 17 amino acids. CDR1 LGHNA and CDR2 YSLEER come from the germline V gene. CDR3 coding DNA: TGCGCCAGCAGCCAAGATTTCTTTGGGGCCTTGAACACTGAAGCTTTCTTT. Amino acid sequence: CASSQDFFGALNTEAFF.

CDR3 residues: CASSLSRQGYNEQFF. The CDR3 bases are TGTGCCAGCAGTTTGAGCAGGCAGGGGTACAATGAGCAGTTCTTC. V usage is TRBV27 and J usage is TRBJ2-1; TRBD1 is a possible D gene (6 bases). V lost 3 bases and J lost 4, with 13 bases in between. Germline lookup yields CDR1 MNHEY and CDR2 SMNVEV (reference sequence). The CDR3 spans 15 residues.

A few counts support this clonotype. The CDR3 protein is CASSGLTGEQRYTF. The CDR3 nucleotides read TGCGCCAGCAGCGGACTAACAGGGGAACAACGGTACACCTTC. V gene TRBV5-1 combines with J gene TRBJ1-2; 7 positions match TRBD1. The CDR3 extends over 14 amino acids. Germline V gives CDR1 SGHRS, CDR2 YFSETQ. V shed 4 bases and J 11 bases; nucleotides not matched to a gene: 14. Together with reference TRBV5-1 and TRBJ1-2, the CDR3 gives the full variable domain: KAGVTQTPRYLIKTRGQQVTLSCSPISGHRSVSWYQQTPGQGLQFLFEYFSETQRNKGNFPGRFSGRQFSNSRSEMNVSTLELGDSALYLCASSGLTGEQRYTFGSGTRLTVV.